This T cell receptor (beta chain) was profiled in a study of radiotherapy plus CTLA-4 blockade in lung cancer. A note on this clone: What it binds is unknown.

Findings and limits, study-wide: Radiotherapy plus ipilimumab was followed by expansion in blood of tumor-derived TCR clones. In blood, early T cell clone dynamics reportedly predicted response best, together with interferon-beta.

Sequencing was performed with immunoSEQ multiplex PCR; in TCRdb, only in-frame clones are kept and a portion is missing. The table records about 28,000 clones, around three quarters of them present only once. With ipilimumab providing CTLA-4 blockade, focal radiation was administered to patients who had chemo-refractory metastatic non-small-cell lung cancer. The clonotype originates from a human donor with non-small cell lung cancer that progressed on radiotherapy plus ipilimumab. Sample: peripheral blood, taken from a patient treated with radiotherapy plus ipilimumab.

The CDR3 loop reads CASSPMGITEAFF. CDR3 bases: TGTGCCAGCAGTCCAATGGGGATCACTGAAGCTTTCTTT. V usage is TRBV7-9 and J usage is TRBJ1-1; D unclear. The CDR3 runs 13 residues. The ends were cut back, 6 bases at V and 4 bases at J, with 12 bases in the middle. Germline assignment: CDR1 SEHNR and CDR2 FQNEAQ (reference sequence).